The present entry profiles one TCR beta chain with its context. Its antigen is as yet unknown. Trimming removed 1 base from V and 2 bases from J, with 19 bases in between. Germline V gene lookup returns CDR1 SGDLS and CDR2 YYNGEE. This CDR3 contains 18 residues. The source of the sample is a study of T cell responses to AZD1222 COVID-19 vaccine. The study's findings and limits: In a largely white British group with more females than males, clonal diversity was possibly underestimated. There were vaccine-associated CD4 TCRs across spike, dominant at 160-218 and 743-854.

The protocol was immunoSEQ multiplex PCR, while the TCRdb copy is restricted to in-frame clones and leaves out a portion. The sample includes tens of thousands of clones, roughly 92% of them seen just once. The sequencing used peripheral blood, collected 28 days after the second AZD1222 dose. The clonotype comes from an adult who received the AZD1222 COVID-19 vaccine. The rearrangement uses TRBV9 and TRBJ1-3, with D possibly being TRBD1 (6 bases). CDR3 sequence: CASSVNLPGQTTGNTIYF. CDR3 in DNA: TGTGCCAGCAGCGTAAATCTCCCAGGACAGACTACTGGAAACACCATATATTTT. Supplemented by reference TRBV9 and TRBJ1-3, the full variable domain reads DSGVTQTPKHLITATGQRVTLRCSPRSGDLSVYWYQQSLDQGLQFLIQYYNGEERAKGNILERFSAQQFPDLHSELNLSSLELGDSALYFCASSVNLPGQTTGNTIYFGEGSWLTVV.